This TCR beta chain stems from a study of blood T cell repertoires in COVID-19. V shed 4 bases, J shed 0 bases, and the junction held 10 bases outside the gene matches. Per the germline V gene, CDR1 is SGHDT and CDR2 is YYEEEE. CDR3 length equals 17 residues. Measured with immunoSEQ multiplex PCR; TCRdb has only the in-frame clones, and not every one. The table includes over 250,000 clones, around nine tenths detected once. The source of this sequence is a man aged 40-49 years who had recovered from COVID-19. V and J are TRBV5-6 and TRBJ1-2; 9 nucleotides align to TRBD1. The sequenced sample was peripheral blood. This chain's CDR3 is CASSPGTGTGANYGYTF. The DNA of the CDR3 is TGTGCCAGCAGCCCCGGGACAGGGACGGGAGCTAACTATGGCTACACCTTC.